This T cell receptor beta chain is from a study of PD-L1 blockade in urothelial cancer. Time point described: peripheral blood 6 weeks after treatment start. Measured with immunoSEQ multiplex PCR; TCRdb has only the in-frame clones, and not every one. Seen here are 75,000 to 100,000 clones, roughly 85% observed once, and the top ten hold roughly 8%. This specimen consisted of PBMCs, obtained around atezolizumab (anti-PD-L1) treatment. The source is a man aged 70-80 years with urothelial cancer.

The CDR3 loop is CSVGGGNEQFF. The CDR3, as DNA: TGCAGTGTTGGGGGGGGCAATGAGCAGTTCTTC. The chain couples TRBV20-1 to TRBJ2-1; 7 bases agree with TRBD2. Germline loops: CDR1 DFQATT, CDR2 SNEGSKA (reference sequence). The length of the CDR3 is 11 residues. The V segment lost 7 bases and the J segment 6 bases; nucleotides outside the gene matches: 3.